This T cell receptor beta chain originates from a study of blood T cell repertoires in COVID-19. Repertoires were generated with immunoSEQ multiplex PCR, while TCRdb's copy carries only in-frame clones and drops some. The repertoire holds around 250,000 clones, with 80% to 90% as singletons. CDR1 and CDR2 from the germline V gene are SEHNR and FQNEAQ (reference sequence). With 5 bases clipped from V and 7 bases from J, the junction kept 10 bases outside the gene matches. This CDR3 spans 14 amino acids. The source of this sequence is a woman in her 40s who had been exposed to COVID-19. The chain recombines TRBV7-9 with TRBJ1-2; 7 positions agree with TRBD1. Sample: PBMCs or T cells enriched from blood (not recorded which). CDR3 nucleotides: TGTGCCAGCAGCCACAGACAGGGATGGAGTGGCTACACCTTC. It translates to CASSHRQGWSGYTF. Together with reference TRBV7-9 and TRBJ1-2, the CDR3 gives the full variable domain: DTGVSQNPRHKITKRGQNVTFRCDPISEHNRLYWYRQTLGQGPEFLTYFQNEAQLEKSRLLSDRFSAERPKGSFSTLEIQRTEQGDSAMYLCASSHRQGWSGYTFGSGTRLTVV.